The clone carrying this T cell receptor (beta chain) is termed medium-sized (0.01 to 0.1%). This entry is derived from a study of patients and donors after allogeneic stem cell transplantation. Germline CDR1 reads SQVTM; CDR2 reads ANQGSEA. This CDR3 contains 13 residues. V lost 4 bases and J lost 2; bases outside the gene matches: 1. TCRdb used MiXCR to reprocess the RT-PCR reads, holding one entry per CDR3 protein. The profile covers some 2,100 distinct CDR3 sequences, with about 31% appearing a single time and approximately 16% taken by the ten largest. Specimen: blood, either unsorted or a sorted T cell fraction (not recorded which). The chain combines TRBV29-1 with TRBJ1-5, with 8 bases matching TRBD1. This clonotype was sampled from a human donor who was either an allogeneic HSCT recipient or a stem cell or donor lymphocyte infusion donor (not recorded which). It is not recorded whose cells these are; they may come from a transplant donor. As DNA, the CDR3 is TGCAGCGTTGCAGGGGGCGGCAATCAGCCCCAGCATTTT. Translation gives CSVAGGGNQPQHF.